One and the same sample provided the 18 T cell receptor beta chains below, sequenced in a study of blood T cell repertoires in COVID-19. Generated by immunoSEQ multiplex PCR, the TCRdb table keeps only in-frame clones and is missing some. The repertoire consists of some 360,000 clones, with about 92% occurring once and the leading ten covering under 5%. The sequenced sample was peripheral blood. The receptors originated from a woman aged 60-70 years with COVID-19, enrolled during active disease.

This chain connects TRBV9 to TRBJ2-7; D call uncertain. This CDR3 is 14 amino acids long. V shed 0 bases and J shed 1 base, with 8 bases lying between them. Germline V gene data show CDR1 as SGDLS and CDR2 as YYNGEE. CDR3 sequence reads: CASSVGGRSYEQYF. CDR3 nucleotide sequence: TGTGCCAGCAGCGTAGGAGGCAGATCCTACGAGCAGTACTTC.

The genes are TRBV6-5 and TRBJ1-2, with TRBD1 matching 9 bases. The CDR3 loop spans 15 amino acids. The germline gives CDR1 MNHEY, CDR2 SVGAGI. The ends lost 6 bases at V and 4 bases at J; junction bases unmatched: 9. The CDR3: CASSHNRGLTYGYTF. DNA for the CDR3: TGTGCCAGCAGCCACAACAGGGGGCTTACCTATGGCTACACCTTC.

The chain has TRBV6-5 and TRBJ2-1, with TRBD2 identical over 9 bases. The CDR3 consists of 14 residues. CDR1 is MNHEY, CDR2 SVGAGI, per germline. The V segment lost 7 bases and the J segment 6 bases; nucleotides outside the gene matches: 7. CDR3 in amino acids: CASTPRREGNEQFF. For the CDR3, the DNA is TGTGCCAGCACTCCCCGGCGGGAGGGCAATGAGCAGTTCTTC.

This clone was counted between two and nine times. The genes are TRBV11-2 and TRBJ1-2, with D possibly matching TRBD1 (6 bases). The CDR3 covers 12 residues. Between the trimmed V and J ends, which lost 5 bases and 5 bases, there was a span of 9 bases. Per germline, CDR1 SGHAT and CDR2 FQNNGV. DNA of the CDR3: TGTGCCAGCAGCCCACAGGGTTATGGCTACACCTTC. Protein product: CASSPQGYGYTF.

The rearrangement uses TRBV18 and TRBJ1-2; perhaps TRBD1 as D (6 bases). Trimming cost V 3 bases and J 8 bases, with 19 bases left between them. The CDR3 contains 15 residues. In germline, CDR1 is KGHSH, CDR2 LQKENI. CDR3 amino acids: CASSPPGSRGGGYTF. CDR3 DNA sequence: TGTGCCAGCTCACCCCCTGGGTCTAGAGGGGGAGGCTACACCTTC.

The rearrangement links TRBV10-3 to TRBJ1-4, with unresolved D. The germline CDR1 and CDR2 sequences are ENHRY and SYGVKD. V was clipped by 0 bases and J by 6 bases, with 20 bases between them. This CDR3 is 18 amino acids long. The CDR3 region is CAISESFPERERDEKLFF. The CDR3 coding sequence is TGTGCCATCAGTGAGTCATTTCCGGAACGGGAGAGGGATGAAAAACTGTTTTTT.

Concerning this clone itself: At one end the junction does not follow the germline gene, possibly because of a read error. CDR3 amino acids: CSVEIRDRVIF. Here the CDR3 DNA reads TGCAGCGTTGAGATCCGGGACAGGGTAATCTTT. V usage is TRBV29-1 and J usage is TRBJ1-1; TRBD1 aligns across 9 bases. The CDR3 consists of 11 residues. Germline loops: CDR1 SQVTM, CDR2 ANQGSEA.

The rearrangement joins TRBV5-8 to TRBJ1-1, with D possibly TRBD1 on 6 matching bases. V dropped 0 bases and J dropped 3 bases, with 12 bases sitting between them. CDR1 and CDR2 (germline): SGHTS, YDEGEE. This CDR3 region has 15 residues. DNA for the CDR3: TGTGCCAGCAGCTTGGTAACAGGGTGGGACACTGAAGCTTTCTTT. It yields the protein CASSLVTGWDTEAFF.

V is TRBV28 and J is TRBJ1-2; the D gene is possibly TRBD1 (5 bases). This CDR3 is 16 amino acids long. V was pared by 7 bases and J by 1 base, with 19 bases between. The germline gives CDR1 MDHEN, CDR2 SYDVKM. CDR3 in amino acids: CASTPPYGGSNYGYTF. CDR3 nucleotides: TGTGCCAGCACCCCTCCCTACGGGGGGAGTAACTATGGCTACACCTTC.

About this clone: An end of the junction differs from the germline gene, which may be a read error. The chain has TRBV5-1 and TRBJ1-2; 9 bases agree with TRBD1. The germline gives CDR1 SGHRS, CDR2 YFSETQ. The CDR3 covers 17 residues. The CDR3 coding sequence is TGCGCCAGCAGTTTGGGACAGGGACCTCTAATTGGTTATGGCTACACCTTC. This gives the protein CASSLGQGPLIGYGYTF.

The genes are TRBV5-1 and TRBJ2-2; a possible D gene is TRBD1 (6 bases). The germline V gene encodes CDR1 SGHRS and CDR2 YFSETQ. The V end lost 1 base, the J end lost 9 bases, and 7 bases lay between the germline ends. The CDR3 runs to 12 residues. CDR3 nucleotides: TGCGCCAGCAGCTTGCAGGGGTGGGAGCTGTTTTTT. Protein: CASSLQGWELFF.

As concerns this clone: This same CDR3 is encoded by further DNA sequences in the sample. CDR3: CASSLSGGAPDTQYF. CDR3 bases: TGCGCCAGCAGCTTGAGCGGGGGGGCCCCAGATACGCAGTATTTT. This rearrangement joins TRBV5-1 to TRBJ2-3; 10 nucleotides line up with TRBD2. Losses at the gene ends were 1 base for V and 4 bases for J; bases not matched to a gene: 3. Germline lookup yields CDR1 SGHRS and CDR2 YFSETQ. The CDR3 length is 15 residues.

The CDR3 DNA is TGTGCCAGCAGCCCGGGACAGGGTCTTGGCTACACCTTC. Translating it yields CASSPGQGLGYTF. V usage is TRBV3-1 (or the pseudogene TRBV3-2) and J usage is TRBJ1-2; 9 bases are a match to TRBD1. Germline CDR1 and CDR2: LGHDT and YNNKEL (reference sequence). CDR3 size: 13 residues. V shed 4 bases, J shed 7 bases, and the junction held 4 bases outside the gene matches.

The chain links TRBV2 to TRBJ2-7, with TRBD1 as a possible D gene (5 bases). V was shortened by 3 bases and J by 2 bases, with 29 bases between the two germline ends. Germline CDR1 and CDR2: SNHLY and FYNNEI. The CDR3 totals 20 residues. DNA for the CDR3: TGTGCCAGCAGTGATCCCCTAGATGTAATGGGGCCAGAAAAGACCTACGAGCAGTACTTC. Translation: CASSDPLDVMGPEKTYEQYF.

V gene TRBV30 combines with J gene TRBJ1-2, with D unresolved. Trimming took 6 bases from V and 8 from J, leaving 19 bases between them. The germline gives CDR1 GTSNPN, CDR2 SVGIG (reference sequence). This CDR3 is 13 amino acids long. The CDR3 loop is CACPTSGYRGYTF. CDR3 nucleotide sequence: TGTGCCTGCCCAACGTCGGGGTATCGGGGCTACACCTTC. Filled out from reference TRBV30 and TRBJ1-2, the complete variable domain reads SQTIHQWPATLVQPVGSPLSLECTVEGTSNPNLYWYRQAAGRGLQLLFYSVGIGQISSEVPQNLSASRPQDRQFILSSKKLLLSDSGFYLCACPTSGYRGYTFGSGTRLTVV.

This clone was detected once. The chain uses TRBV6-5 and TRBJ1-2; D perhaps matches TRBD1 (5 bases). V dropped 6 bases and J dropped 7 bases, with 15 bases sitting between them. Germline V lookup: CDR1 MNHEY, CDR2 SVGAGI. There are 13 residues in the CDR3. The CDR3 nucleotides read TGTGCCAGCAGACTCGGGCCGCAGGGTGGCTACACCTTC. It encodes CASRLGPQGGYTF.

This chain links TRBV5-1 with TRBJ2-3, with 9 bases identical to TRBD1. The germline V gene has CDR1 SGHRS and CDR2 YFSETQ. The CDR3 runs 16 residues. V was clipped by 0 bases and J by 4 bases; unmatched bases: 6. The CDR3 nucleotides read TGCGCCAGCAGCTTGGGTACAGGGGGCGGCGCAGATACGCAGTATTTT. Translation gives CASSLGTGGGADTQYF.

The rearrangement joins TRBV6-4 to TRBJ2-3, with TRBD1 matching over 9 bases. In germline, CDR1 is MRHNA, CDR2 SNTAGT. The CDR3 contains 22 residues. With V trimmed by 2 bases and J by 7 bases, 28 bases remained unmatched. CDR3: CASSDGFRLGQGGRVTVYTQYF. The CDR3, as DNA: TGTGCCAGCAGTGACGGGTTTCGGTTGGGACAGGGTGGCCGCGTAACGGTTTATACGCAGTATTTT.